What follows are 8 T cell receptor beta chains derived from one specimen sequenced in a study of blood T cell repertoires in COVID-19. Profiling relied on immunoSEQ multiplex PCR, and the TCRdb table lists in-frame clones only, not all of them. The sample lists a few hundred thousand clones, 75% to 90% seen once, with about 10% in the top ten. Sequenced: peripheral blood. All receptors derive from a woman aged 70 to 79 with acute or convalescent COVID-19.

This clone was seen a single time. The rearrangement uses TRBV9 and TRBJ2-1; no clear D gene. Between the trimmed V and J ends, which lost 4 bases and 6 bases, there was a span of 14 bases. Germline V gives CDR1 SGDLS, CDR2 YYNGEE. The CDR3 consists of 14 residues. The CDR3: CASSPRREPNEQFF. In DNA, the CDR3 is TGTGCCAGCAGCCCCCGAAGAGAGCCCAATGAGCAGTTCTTC.

The CDR3 DNA is TGTGCCTGCTGGGGTGGGGGGGGCTCCCAAGAGACCCAGTACTTC. Protein sequence: CACWGGGGSQETQYF. The genes are TRBV3-1 (or the pseudogene TRBV3-2) and TRBJ2-5; D possibly corresponds to TRBD2 (7 bases). CDR3 length: 15 residues. Germline lookup yields CDR1 LGHDT and CDR2 YNNKEL (reference sequence). V was shortened by 11 bases and J by 1 base, with 20 bases between the two germline ends.

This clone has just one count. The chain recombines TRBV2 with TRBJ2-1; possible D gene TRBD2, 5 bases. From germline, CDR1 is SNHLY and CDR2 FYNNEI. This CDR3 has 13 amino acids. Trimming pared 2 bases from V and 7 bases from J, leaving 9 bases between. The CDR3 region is CASSEWEKNEQFF. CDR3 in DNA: TGTGCCAGCAGTGAATGGGAGAAGAATGAGCAGTTCTTC.

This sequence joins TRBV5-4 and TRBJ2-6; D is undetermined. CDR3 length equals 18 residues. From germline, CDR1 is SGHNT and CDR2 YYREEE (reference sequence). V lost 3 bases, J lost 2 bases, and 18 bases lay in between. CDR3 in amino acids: CASSYLSESTAGANVLTF. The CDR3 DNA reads TGTGCCAGCAGCTACCTTTCGGAGTCCACCGCTGGGGCCAACGTCCTGACTTTC.

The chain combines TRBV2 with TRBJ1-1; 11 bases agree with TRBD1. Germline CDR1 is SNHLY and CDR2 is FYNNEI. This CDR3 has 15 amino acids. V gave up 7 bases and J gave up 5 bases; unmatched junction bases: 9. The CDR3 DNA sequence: TGTGCCAGCACCGGACAGGGGGCTTCGTGGACTGAAGCTTTCTTT. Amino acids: CASTGQGASWTEAFF.

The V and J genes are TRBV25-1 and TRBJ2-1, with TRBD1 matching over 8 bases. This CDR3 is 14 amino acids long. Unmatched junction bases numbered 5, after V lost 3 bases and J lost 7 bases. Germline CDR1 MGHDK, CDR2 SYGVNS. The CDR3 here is CASSDPRGPNEQFF. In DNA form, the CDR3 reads TGTGCCAGCAGTGATCCCAGGGGGCCGAATGAGCAGTTCTTC.

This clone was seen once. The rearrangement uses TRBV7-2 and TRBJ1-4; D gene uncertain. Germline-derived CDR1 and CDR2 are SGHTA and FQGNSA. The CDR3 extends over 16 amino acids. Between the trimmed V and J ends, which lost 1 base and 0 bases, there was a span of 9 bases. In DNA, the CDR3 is TGTGCCAGCAGCTTAGGGGCGGGAACAACTAATGAAAAACTGTTTTTT. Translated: CASSLGAGTTNEKLFF.

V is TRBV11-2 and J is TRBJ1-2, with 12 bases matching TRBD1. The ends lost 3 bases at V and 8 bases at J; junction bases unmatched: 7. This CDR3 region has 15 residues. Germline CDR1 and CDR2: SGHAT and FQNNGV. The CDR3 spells CASSFLRDRGQGYTF. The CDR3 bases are TGTGCCAGCAGCTTCCTCCGGGACAGGGGGCAGGGCTACACCTTC.